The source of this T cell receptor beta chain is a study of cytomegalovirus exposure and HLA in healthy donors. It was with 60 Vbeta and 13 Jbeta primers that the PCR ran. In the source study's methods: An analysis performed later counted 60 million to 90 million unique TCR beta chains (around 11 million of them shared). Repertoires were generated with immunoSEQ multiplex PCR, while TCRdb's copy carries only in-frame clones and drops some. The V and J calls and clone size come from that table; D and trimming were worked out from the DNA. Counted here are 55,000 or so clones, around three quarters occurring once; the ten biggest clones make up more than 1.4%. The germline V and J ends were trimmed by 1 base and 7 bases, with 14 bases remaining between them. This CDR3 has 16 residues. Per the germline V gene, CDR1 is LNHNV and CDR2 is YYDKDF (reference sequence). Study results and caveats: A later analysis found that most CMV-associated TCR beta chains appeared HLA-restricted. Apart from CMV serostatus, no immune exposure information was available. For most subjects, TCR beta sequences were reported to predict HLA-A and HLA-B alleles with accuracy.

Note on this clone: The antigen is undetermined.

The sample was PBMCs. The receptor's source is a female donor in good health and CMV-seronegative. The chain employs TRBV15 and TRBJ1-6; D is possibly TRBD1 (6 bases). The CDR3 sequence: CATSRGGRTDNSPLHF. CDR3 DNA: TGTGCCACCAGCAGAGGAGGAAGGACAGACAATTCACCCCTCCACTTT.